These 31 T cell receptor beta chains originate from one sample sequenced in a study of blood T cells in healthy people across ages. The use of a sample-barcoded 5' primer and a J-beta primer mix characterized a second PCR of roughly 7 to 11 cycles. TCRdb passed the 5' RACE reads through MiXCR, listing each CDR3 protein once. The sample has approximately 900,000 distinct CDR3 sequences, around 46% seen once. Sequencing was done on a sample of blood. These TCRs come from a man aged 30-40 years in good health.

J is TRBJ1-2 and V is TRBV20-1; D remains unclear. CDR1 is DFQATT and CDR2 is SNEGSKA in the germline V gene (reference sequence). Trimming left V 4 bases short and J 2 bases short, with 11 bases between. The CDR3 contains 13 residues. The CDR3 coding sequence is TGCAGTGCTAAATCATACAGAAACTATGGCTACACCTTC. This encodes CSAKSYRNYGYTF.

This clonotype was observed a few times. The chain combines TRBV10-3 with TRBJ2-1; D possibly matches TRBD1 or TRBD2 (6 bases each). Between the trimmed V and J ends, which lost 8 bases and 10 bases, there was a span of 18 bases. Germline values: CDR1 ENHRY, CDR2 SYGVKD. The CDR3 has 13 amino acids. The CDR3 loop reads CAILSGAGGEQFF. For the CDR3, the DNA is TGTGCCATCCTCTCGGGGGCCGGGGGCGAGCAGTTCTTC.

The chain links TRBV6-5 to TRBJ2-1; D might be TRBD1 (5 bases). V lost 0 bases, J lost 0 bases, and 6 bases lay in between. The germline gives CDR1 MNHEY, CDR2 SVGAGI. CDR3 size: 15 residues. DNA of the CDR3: TGTGCCAGCAGTTACTCGGGGCCCTCCTACAATGAGCAGTTCTTC. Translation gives CASSYSGPSYNEQFF.

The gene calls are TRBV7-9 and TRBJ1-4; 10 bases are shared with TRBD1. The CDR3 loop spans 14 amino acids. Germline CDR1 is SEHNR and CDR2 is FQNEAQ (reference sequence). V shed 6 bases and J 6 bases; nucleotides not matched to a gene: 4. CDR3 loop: CASRSGTGDEKLFF. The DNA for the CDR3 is TGTGCCAGCAGGAGCGGGACAGGGGATGAAAAACTGTTTTTT. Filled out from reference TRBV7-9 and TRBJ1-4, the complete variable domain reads DTGVSQNPRHKITKRGQNVTFRCDPISEHNRLYWYRQTLGQGPEFLTYFQNEAQLEKSRLLSDRFSAERPKGSFSTLEIQRTEQGDSAMYLCASRSGTGDEKLFFGSGTQLSVL.

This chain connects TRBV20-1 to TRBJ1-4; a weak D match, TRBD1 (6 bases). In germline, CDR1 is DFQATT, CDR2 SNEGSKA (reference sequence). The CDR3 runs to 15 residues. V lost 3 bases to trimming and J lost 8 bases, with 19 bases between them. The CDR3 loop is CSASSDRQLSEKLFF. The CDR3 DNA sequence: TGCAGTGCTAGTTCAGACAGGCAGTTATCGGAAAAACTGTTTTTT.

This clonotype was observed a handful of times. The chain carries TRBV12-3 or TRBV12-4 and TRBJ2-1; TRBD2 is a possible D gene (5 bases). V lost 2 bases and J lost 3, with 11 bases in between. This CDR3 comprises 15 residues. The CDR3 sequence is CASSLRETNYNEQFF. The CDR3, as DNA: TGTGCCAGCAGTTTAAGAGAGACTAACTACAATGAGCAGTTCTTC.

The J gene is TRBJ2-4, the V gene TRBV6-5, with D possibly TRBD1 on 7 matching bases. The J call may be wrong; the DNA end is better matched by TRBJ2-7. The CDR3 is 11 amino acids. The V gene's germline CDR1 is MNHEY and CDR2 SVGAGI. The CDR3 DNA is TGTGCCAGCCAGGGGGGTTACGAGCAGTACTTC. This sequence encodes CASQGGYEQYF.

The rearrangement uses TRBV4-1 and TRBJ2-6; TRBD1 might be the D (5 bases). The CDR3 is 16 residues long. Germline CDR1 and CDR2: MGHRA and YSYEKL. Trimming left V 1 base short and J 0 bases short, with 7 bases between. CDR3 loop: CASSQGQSSGANVLTF. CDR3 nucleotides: TGCGCCAGCAGCCAAGGACAGAGCTCTGGGGCCAACGTCCTGACTTTC.

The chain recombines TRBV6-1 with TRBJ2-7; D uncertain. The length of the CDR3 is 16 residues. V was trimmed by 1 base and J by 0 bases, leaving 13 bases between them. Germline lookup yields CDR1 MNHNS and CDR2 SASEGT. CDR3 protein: CASSEDSGDSSYEQYF. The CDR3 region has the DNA TGTGCCAGCAGTGAAGACAGTGGGGATAGCTCCTACGAGCAGTACTTC.

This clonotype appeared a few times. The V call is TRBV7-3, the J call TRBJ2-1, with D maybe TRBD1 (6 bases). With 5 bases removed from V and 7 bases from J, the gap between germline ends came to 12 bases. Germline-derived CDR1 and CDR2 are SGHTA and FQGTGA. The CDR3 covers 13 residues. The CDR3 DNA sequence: TGTGCCAGCAGCCCCACTACAGGGAATGAGCAGTTCTTC. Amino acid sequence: CASSPTTGNEQFF.

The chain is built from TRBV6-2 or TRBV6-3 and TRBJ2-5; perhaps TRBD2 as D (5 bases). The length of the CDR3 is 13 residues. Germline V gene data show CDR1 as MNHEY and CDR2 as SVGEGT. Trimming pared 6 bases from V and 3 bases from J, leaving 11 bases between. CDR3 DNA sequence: TGTGCCAGCAGGGACTTTCCTAAAGAGACCCAGTACTTC. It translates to CASRDFPKETQYF.

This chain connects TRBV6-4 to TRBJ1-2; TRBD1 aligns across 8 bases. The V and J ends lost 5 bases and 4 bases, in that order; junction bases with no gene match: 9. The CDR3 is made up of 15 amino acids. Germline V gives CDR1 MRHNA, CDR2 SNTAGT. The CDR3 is CASSPRGQGVYGYTF. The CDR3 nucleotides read TGTGCCAGCAGTCCTAGAGGACAGGGTGTCTATGGCTACACCTTC.

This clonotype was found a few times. As DNA, the CDR3 is TGCGCCAGCAGCCAGTTAGCGGGTGCGAACACAGATACGCAGTATTTT. Protein sequence: CASSQLAGANTDTQYF. The chain uses TRBV4-1 and TRBJ2-3, with 7 bases aligning to TRBD2. V gave up 3 bases and J gave up 2 bases; unmatched junction bases: 8. Germline lookup yields CDR1 MGHRA and CDR2 YSYEKL. The CDR3 loop spans 16 amino acids.

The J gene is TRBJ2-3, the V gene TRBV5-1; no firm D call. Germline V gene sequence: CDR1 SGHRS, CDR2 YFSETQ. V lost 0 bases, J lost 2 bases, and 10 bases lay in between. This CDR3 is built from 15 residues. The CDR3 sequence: CASSLAQDYTDTQYF. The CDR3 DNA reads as TGCGCCAGCAGCTTGGCTCAGGATTACACAGATACGCAGTATTTT.

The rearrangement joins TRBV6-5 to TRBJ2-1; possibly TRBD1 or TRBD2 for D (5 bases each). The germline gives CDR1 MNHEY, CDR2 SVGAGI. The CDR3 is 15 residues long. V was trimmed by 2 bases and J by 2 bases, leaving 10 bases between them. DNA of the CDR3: TGTGCCAGCAGTTACGGGGGTGCTCCCTACAATGAGCAGTTCTTC. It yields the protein CASSYGGAPYNEQFF.

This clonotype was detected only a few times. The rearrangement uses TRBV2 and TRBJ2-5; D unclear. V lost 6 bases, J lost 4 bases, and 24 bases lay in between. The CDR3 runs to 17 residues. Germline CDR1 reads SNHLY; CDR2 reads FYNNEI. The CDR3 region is CASRLRDTSEIRETQYF. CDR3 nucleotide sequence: TGTGCCAGCAGACTCCGCGACACGTCGGAAATACGAGAGACCCAGTACTTC.

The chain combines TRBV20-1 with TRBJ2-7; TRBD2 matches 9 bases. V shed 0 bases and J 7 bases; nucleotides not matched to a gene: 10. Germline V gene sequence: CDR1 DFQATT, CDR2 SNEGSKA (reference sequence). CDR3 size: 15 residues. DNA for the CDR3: TGCAGTGCTAGAGATCCCGGGACTAGCTCCTTTGAGCAGTACTTC. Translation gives CSARDPGTSSFEQYF.

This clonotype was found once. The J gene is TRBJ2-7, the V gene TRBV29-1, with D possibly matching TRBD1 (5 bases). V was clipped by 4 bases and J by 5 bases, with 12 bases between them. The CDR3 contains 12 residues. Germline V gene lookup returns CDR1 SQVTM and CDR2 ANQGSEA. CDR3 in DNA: TGCAGCGTTGTTAGGGGTATAGACGAGCAGTACTTC. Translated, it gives CSVVRGIDEQYF.

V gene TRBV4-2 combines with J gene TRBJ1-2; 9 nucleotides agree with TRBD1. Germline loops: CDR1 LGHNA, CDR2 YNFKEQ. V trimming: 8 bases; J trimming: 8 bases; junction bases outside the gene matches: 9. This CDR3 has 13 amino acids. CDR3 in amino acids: CASVPGQGMGYTF. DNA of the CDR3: TGTGCCAGCGTTCCGGGACAGGGAATGGGCTACACCTTC.

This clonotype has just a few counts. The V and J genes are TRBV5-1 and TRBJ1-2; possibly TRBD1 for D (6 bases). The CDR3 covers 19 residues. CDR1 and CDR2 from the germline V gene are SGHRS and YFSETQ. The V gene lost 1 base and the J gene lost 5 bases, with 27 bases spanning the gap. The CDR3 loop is CASSLKLGGGNPTVYGYTF. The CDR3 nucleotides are TGCGCCAGCAGCTTGAAGTTGGGCGGGGGCAATCCCACGGTTTATGGCTACACCTTC.

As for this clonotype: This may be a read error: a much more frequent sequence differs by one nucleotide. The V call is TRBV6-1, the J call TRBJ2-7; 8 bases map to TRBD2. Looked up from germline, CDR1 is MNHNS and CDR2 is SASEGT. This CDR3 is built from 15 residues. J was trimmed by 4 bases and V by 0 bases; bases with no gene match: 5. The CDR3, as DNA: TGTGCCAGCAGTGAAGCTCCCGGGGGGGCTTACGAGCAGTACTTC. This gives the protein CASSEAPGGAYEQYF.

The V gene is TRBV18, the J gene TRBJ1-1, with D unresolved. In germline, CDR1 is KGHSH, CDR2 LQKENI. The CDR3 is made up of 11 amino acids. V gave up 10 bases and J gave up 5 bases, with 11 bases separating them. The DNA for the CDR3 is TGTGCCATCTCCCCTGATACTGAAGCTTTCTTT. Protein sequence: CAISPDTEAFF.

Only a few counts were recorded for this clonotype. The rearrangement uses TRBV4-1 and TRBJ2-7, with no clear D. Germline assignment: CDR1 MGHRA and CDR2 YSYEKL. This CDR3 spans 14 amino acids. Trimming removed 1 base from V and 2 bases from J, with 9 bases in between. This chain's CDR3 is CASSQVSETYEQYF. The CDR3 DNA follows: TGCGCCAGCAGCCAAGTTTCGGAAACCTACGAGCAGTACTTC.

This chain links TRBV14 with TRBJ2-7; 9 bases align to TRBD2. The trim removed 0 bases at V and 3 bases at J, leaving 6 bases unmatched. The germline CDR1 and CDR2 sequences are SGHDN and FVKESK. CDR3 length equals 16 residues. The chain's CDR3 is CASSQDKGLASYEQYF. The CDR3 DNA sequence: TGTGCCAGCAGCCAAGATAAAGGACTAGCGAGCTACGAGCAGTACTTC.

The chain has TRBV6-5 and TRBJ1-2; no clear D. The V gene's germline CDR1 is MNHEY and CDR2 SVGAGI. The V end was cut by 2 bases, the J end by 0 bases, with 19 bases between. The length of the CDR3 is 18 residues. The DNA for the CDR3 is TGTGCCAGCAGTTACCCGGAGATGGCCGGGAAAGCTAACTATGGCTACACCTTC. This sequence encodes CASSYPEMAGKANYGYTF.

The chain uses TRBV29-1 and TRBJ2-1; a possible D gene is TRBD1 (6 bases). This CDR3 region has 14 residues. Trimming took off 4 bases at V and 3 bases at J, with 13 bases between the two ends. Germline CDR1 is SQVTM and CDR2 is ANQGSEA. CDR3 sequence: CSVVGGKVYNEQFF. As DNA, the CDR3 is TGCAGCGTTGTAGGGGGTAAAGTCTACAATGAGCAGTTCTTC.

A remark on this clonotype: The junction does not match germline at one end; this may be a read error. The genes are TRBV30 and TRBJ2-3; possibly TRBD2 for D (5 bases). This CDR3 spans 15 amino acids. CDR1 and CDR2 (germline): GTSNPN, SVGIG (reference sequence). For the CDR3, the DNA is TGTGCCCGGAGTGTGTTAGCGACTAGCACAGATACGCAGTATTTT. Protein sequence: CARSVLATSTDTQYF.

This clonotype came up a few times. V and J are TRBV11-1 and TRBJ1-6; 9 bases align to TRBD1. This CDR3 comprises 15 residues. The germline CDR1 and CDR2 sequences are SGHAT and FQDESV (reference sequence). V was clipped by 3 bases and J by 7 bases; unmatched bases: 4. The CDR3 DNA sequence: TGTGCCAGCAGCTTGCACAGGGGGCGGAATTCACCCCTCCACTTT. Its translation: CASSLHRGRNSPLHF.

CDR3 in DNA: TGTGCCACCAGCTCAAATCGGAATAGCAATCAGCCCCAGCATTTT. It encodes CATSSNRNSNQPQHF. The rearrangement joins TRBV15 to TRBJ1-5; D remains ambiguous. CDR1 and CDR2 from the germline V gene are LNHNV and YYDKDF (reference sequence). Trimming took off 5 bases at V and 0 bases at J, with 11 bases between the two ends. The CDR3 contains 15 residues.

This chain's CDR3 is CASSLQGQSYNEQFF. The CDR3, as DNA: TGCGCCAGCTCACTACAGGGTCAGTCATACAATGAGCAGTTCTTC. This rearrangement joins TRBV5-1 to TRBJ2-1; tentatively, D is TRBD1 (6 bases). This CDR3 region has 15 residues. Looked up from germline, CDR1 is SGHRS and CDR2 is YFSETQ. Trimming cost V 7 bases and J 4 bases, with 18 bases left between them.

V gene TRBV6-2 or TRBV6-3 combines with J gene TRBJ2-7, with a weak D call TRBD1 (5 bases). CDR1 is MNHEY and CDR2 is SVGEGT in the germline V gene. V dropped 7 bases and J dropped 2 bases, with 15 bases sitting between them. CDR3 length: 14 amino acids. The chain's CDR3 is CASIDRQSTYEQYF. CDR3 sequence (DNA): TGTGCCAGCATTGACCGACAGAGCACCTACGAGCAGTACTTC.